This T cell receptor beta chain originates from a study of CD8+ T cells in alopecia areata. Whole-study results and caveats: Resident alphabeta T-cell populations of normal skin are likewise subject to sequencing in scalp samples. Lesional scalp displayed greater clonality than normal scalp, most notably in alopecia totalis/universalis.

RNA was extracted and reverse transcribed into cDNA as the sequencing template. The data were produced by immunoSEQ multiplex PCR, yet TCRdb's version contains in-frame clones alone and is incomplete. The sample consists of 25,000 or so clones, 52% of them appearing once. Concerning this clone: Its antigen is unknown.

Patients with alopecia areata provided lesional scalp punch biopsies as well as peripheral blood. The researchers isolated CD4+ and CD8+ T cells from PBMCs by sorting. From germline, CDR1 is MNHEY and CDR2 SMNVEV (reference sequence). Deletions cut 2 bases from V and 9 bases from J, with 14 bases between. This CDR3 spans 14 amino acids. The V gene is TRBV27, the J gene TRBJ1-5, with D perhaps matching TRBD1 (5 bases). The sequence derives from a human donor with alopecia areata. Sequenced sample: NKG2D-high CD8+ T cells sorted from blood. The CDR3 loop is CASSLKGPVRPQHF. CDR3 nucleotides: TGTGCCAGCAGTTTAAAGGGACCCGTTCGGCCCCAGCATTTT.